This TCR beta chain was identified in a study of early T cells in non-severe SARS-CoV-2 infection. CDR1 is LGHDT, CDR2 YNNKEL, per germline (reference sequence). The CDR3 is 15 residues long. The V end was cut by 1 base, the J end by 3 bases, with 10 bases between. In the library, individual cDNA molecules carried attached unique molecular identifiers. TCRdb re-derived calls from the 5' RACE reads in MiXCR, one entry per CDR3 protein. Of about 60,000 distinct CDR3 sequences listed, roughly 18% are singletons. This specimen was whole blood, taken at baseline. This receptor was obtained from an adult who was a healthcare worker with PCR-confirmed SARS-CoV-2 infection or an uninfected control (not recorded which). The chain combines TRBV3-1 with TRBJ1-5, with a possible D match to TRBD1 (5 bases). The chain's CDR3 is CASSQGRQNNQPQHF. CDR3 DNA: TGTGCCAGCAGCCAAGGGAGACAGAACAATCAGCCCCAGCATTTT.